This T cell receptor (beta chain) stems from a study of shared clonotypes between healthy human individuals (dated by TCRdb to the early 2020s). Looking at the study overall: The cohort comprised a couple of women and three men aged 18 to 49 years. For each donor, three plates each were used for CD4 naive and CD4 memory, two plates were used for CD8 naive, and one plate was used for CD8 memory. To estimate repertoire size and how much clonotypes are shared between individuals, the study performed deep sequencing of blood TCR repertoires from roughly five healthy adults. Libraries were prepared and TCR repertoires were sequenced by different laboratories using diverse techniques, in order to increase sequencing depth and limit assay-specific biases. Between about 0.85 and 9.5 billion PBMCs per donor were obtained by leukapheresis. Points the paper makes about the study in general: Larger estimated clonotype richness was generally found for naive subsets than for memory subsets. Because the study included a small number of donors, the genetic and exposure-history diversity represented was limited. Sampling was limited to blood, and TCR repertoires in tissue likely differ from TCR repertoires in blood. Compared with non-shared clonotypes, clonotypes shared by all four sorted-subset donors had higher generation probabilities. Incomplete sequencing was indicated by rarefaction of sorted-subset datasets, despite the large sequencing depth. Across several donors, about 5% of naive CD4, approximately 3.5% of naive CD8, 2% to 2.5% of memory CD4, and 0.3% to 0.45% of memory CD8 clonotypes were shared. Based on pairwise subsampling, the degree of clonotype sharing among donors was expected to be affected by sequencing depth.

Points on this clone: Its antigen is still unknown. The record has no base qualities; no much larger clone is one base away.

TCR CDR3 regions were amplified from genomic DNA by multiplex PCR using the deep immunoSEQ assay. Extracted genomic DNA from each cell subset was spread evenly across all wells of several immunoSEQ 96-well plates, with each plate serving as a replicate. For sorted subsets, roughly 0.2 ug genomic DNA, equal to 30,000 to 35,000 T cell genomes, was loaded into each replicate PCR. Purified libraries were quantified with a Qubit 3.0 fluorometer, sized on a Bioanalyzer 2100, and re-quantified with the KAPA Library Quantification kit. A separate single-read 150-cycle Illumina NextSeq 550 flow cell was used to sequence each immunoSEQ 96-well plate. Under the source paper's analysis protocol: The immunoSEQ output contained only junctional sequences without quality scores, so filtering could not match that applied to full-length reads. To assign V/J genes and CDR3, sequences were annotated against IMGT germline references using PyIR, a Python wrapper for IgBLAST v1.9. Any read was removed if the V/J assignment was weak (E-value above 1e-6), the CDR3 was missing, or the read contained stop codons, out-of-frame junctions, or ambiguous translated residues. V3J clonotypes were defined as sequences sharing the same inferred V gene, J gene, and CDR3 amino acid sequence. Percentage overlap between repertoires was computed as shared unique clonotypes divided by the size of the smaller repertoire. Richness of each repertoire was evaluated using RTK rarefaction, the Chao1 estimator, and Recon v2.1 estimates of unobserved clonotypes. For all TCRbeta clonotypes obtained by the gDNA method from a handful of donors, generation probabilities were computed with OLGA. In TCRdb, the immuneACCESS table is reduced to in-frame sequences with V and J assigned. These tables do not hold every clone; where another copy was compared, an unresolved V gene accounts for under half, and the others remain unexplained. From that table come the V and J calls and clone size; the DNA was used to work out D and trimming. The sample table shows 2 million to 2.5 million clones, and 95% are seen once. The ten largest clones take up about 0.13% of the sample.

Donors were healthy HIV-negative adults with no recently reported acute infections or vaccinations. All donors were Caucasian adults living in Nashville, Tennessee, USA. Magnetic negative selection was used to enrich CD4+ T cells, after which naive cells were positively selected on CD45RA and the negative fraction became the memory subset. Blood was obtained by leukapheresis, after which PBMCs were separated by Ficoll-Histopaque density gradient centrifugation and cryopreserved in liquid nitrogen vapor phase. Analytical flow cytometry was used to check the purity and quantity of every magnetically sorted T cell population. Genomic DNA was isolated from every sorted fraction and measured by UV absorbance on a Nanodrop 2000c. The source is a man between 18 and 29 years old in good health. Sequenced sample: naive CD4+ T cells sorted from blood. The sample's cell subset or site, from its label and the paper: CD45RA+ positively selected.

The nucleotides are TGTGCCAGTAGTATAGCGGGGGGGTCCCGAAGAGGCAATGAGCAGTTCTTC. This codes for CASSIAGGSRRGNEQFF. This chain joins TRBV19 to TRBJ2-1, and 8 bases in between align with TRBD2. The germline V gene (reference sequence) supplies CDR1 LNHDA and CDR2 SQIVND. V loses 1 base at its end and J loses 6 bases; junction bases beyond the gene matches: 11. Spanning cysteine to phenylalanine, the CDR3 consists of 17 amino acids. Only the CDR3 DNA is retained, 51 bases long and in frame from the first base. The reference TRBV19 and TRBJ2-1 proteins fill in what lies around the CDR3, so the full variable domain reads DGGITQSPKYLFRKEGQNVTLSCEQNLNHDAMYWYRQDPGQGLRLIYYSQIVNDFQKGDIAEGYSVSREKKESFPLTVTSAQKNPTAFYLCASSIAGGSRRGNEQFFGPGTRLTVL.